This entry concerns a single T cell receptor (beta chain). This sample stems from a study of CD4 and CD8 cells across lung adenocarcinoma regions. Germline V gives CDR1 ENHRY, CDR2 SYGVKD. V lost 2 bases and J lost 2, with 19 bases in between. The CDR3 is 17 residues long. MiXCR was run by TCRdb on the PCR reads, yielding one entry per CDR3 protein. The sample contains around 5,200 distinct CDR3 sequences, 45% to 50% of which appear only once. The chain combines TRBV10-3 with TRBJ2-7, with D possibly being TRBD2 (6 bases). This TCR came from a male donor with lung adenocarcinoma. The CD4 and CD8 labels of this study may be unreliable. The sample consisted of CD4+ T cells from the margin of a lung tumor. The CDR3 here is CAISEPERGTSTYEQYF. The CDR3 nucleotides are TGTGCCATCAGTGAGCCAGAACGGGGGACGTCGACCTACGAGCAGTACTTC.